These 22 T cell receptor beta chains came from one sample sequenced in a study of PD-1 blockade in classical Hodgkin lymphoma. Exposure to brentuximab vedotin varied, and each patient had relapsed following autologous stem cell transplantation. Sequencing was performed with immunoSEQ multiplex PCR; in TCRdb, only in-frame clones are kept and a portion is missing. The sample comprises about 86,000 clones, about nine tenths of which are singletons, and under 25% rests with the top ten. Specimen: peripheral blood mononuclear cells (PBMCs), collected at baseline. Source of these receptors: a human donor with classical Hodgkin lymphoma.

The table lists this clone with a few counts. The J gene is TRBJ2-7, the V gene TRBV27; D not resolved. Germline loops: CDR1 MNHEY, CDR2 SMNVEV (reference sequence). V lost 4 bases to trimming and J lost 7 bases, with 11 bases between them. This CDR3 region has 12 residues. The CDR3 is CASSSYESEQYF. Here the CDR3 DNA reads TGTGCCAGCAGTTCGTACGAGAGTGAGCAGTACTTC.

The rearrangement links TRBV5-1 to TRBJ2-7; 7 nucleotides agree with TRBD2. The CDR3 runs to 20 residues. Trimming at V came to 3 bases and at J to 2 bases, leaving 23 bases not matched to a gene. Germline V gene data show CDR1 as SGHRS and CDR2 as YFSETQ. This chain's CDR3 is CASSSPQRAPWGGDPYEQYF. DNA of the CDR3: TGCGCCAGCAGCTCGCCCCAACGTGCGCCGTGGGGGGGGGATCCCTACGAGCAGTACTTC.

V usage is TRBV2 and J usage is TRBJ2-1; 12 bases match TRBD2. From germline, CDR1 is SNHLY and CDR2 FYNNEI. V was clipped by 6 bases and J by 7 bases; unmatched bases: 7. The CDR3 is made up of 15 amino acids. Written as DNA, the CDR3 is TGTGCCAGCAGGCGACTAGCGGGAGCCCGGAATGAGCAGTTCTTC. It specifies CASRRLAGARNEQFF. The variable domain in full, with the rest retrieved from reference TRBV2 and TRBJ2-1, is EPEVTQTPSHQVTQMGQEVILRCVPISNHLYFYWYRQILGQKVEFLVSFYNNEISEKSEIFDDQFSVERPDGSNFTLKIRSTKLEDSAMYFCASRRLAGARNEQFFGPGTRLTVL.

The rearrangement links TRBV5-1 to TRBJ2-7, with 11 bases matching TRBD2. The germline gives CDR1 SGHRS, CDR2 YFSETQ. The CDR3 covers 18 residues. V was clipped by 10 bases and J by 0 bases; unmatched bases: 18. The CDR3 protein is CAGPAGTSGPESSYEQYF. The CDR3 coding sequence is TGCGCCGGACCCGCCGGGACTAGCGGACCTGAAAGCTCCTACGAGCAGTACTTC.

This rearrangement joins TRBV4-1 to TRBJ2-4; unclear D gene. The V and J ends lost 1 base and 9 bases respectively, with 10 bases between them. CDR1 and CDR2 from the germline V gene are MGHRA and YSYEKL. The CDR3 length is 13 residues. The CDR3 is CASSQVSAGIQYF. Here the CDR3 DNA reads TGCGCCAGCAGCCAAGTGTCTGCCGGCATTCAGTACTTC.

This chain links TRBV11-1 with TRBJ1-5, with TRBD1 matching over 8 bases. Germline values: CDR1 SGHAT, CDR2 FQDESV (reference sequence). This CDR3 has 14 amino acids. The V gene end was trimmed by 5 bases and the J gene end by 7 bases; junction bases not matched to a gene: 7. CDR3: CASSVDREGQPQHF. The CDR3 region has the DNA TGTGCCAGCAGCGTGGACAGGGAGGGACAGCCCCAGCATTTT. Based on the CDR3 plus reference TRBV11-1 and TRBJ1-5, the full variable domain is EAEVAQSPRYKITEKSQAVAFWCDPISGHATLYWYRQILGQGPELLVQFQDESVVDDSQLPKDRFSAERLKGVDSTLKIQPAELGDSAMYLCASSVDREGQPQHFGDGTRLSIL.

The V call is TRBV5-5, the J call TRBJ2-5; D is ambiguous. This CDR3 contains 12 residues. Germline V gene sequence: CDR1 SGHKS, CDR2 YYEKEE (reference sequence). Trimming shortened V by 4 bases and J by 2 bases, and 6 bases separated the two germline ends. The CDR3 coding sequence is TGTGCCAGCAGCGGACCGCAAGAGACCCAGTACTTC. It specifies CASSGPQETQYF.

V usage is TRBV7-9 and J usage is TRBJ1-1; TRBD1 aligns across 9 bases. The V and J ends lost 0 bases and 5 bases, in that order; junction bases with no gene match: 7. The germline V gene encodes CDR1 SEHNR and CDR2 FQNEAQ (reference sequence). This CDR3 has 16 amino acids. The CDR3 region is CASSLAGDRGLTEAFF. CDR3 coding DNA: TGTGCCAGCAGCTTAGCTGGCGACAGGGGGTTAACTGAAGCTTTCTTT.

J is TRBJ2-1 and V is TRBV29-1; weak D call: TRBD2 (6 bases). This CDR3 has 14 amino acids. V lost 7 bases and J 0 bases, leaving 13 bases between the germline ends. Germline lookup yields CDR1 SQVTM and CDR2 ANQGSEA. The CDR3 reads CSGRPAGSYNEQFF. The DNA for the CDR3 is TGCAGCGGGCGGCCAGCGGGCTCCTACAATGAGCAGTTCTTC.

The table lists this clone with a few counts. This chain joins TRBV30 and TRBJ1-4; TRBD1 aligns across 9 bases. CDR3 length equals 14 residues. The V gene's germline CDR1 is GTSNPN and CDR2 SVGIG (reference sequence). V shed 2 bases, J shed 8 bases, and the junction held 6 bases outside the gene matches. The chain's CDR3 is CAWSPGTGNEKLFF. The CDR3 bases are TGTGCCTGGAGTCCCGGGACAGGGAACGAAAAACTGTTTTTT.

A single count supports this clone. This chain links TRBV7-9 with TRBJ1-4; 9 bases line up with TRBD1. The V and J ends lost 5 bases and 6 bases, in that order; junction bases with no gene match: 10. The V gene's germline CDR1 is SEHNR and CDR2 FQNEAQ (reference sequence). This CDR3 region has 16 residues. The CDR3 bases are TGTGCCAGCAGCACTGGATACAGGGGGCCCGATGAAAAACTGTTTTTT. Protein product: CASSTGYRGPDEKLFF.

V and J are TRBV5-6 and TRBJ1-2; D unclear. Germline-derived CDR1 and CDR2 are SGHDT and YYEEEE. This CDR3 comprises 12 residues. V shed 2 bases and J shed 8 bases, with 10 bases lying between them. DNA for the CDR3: TGTGCCAGCAGCTTCTCCTCGGGGGGCTACACCTTC. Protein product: CASSFSSGGYTF.

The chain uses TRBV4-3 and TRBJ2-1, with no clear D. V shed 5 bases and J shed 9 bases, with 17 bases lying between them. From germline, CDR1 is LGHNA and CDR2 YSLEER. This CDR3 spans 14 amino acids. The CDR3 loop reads CASSGDFRLGEQFF. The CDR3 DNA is TGCGCCAGCAGCGGTGATTTTCGGCTGGGTGAGCAGTTCTTC.

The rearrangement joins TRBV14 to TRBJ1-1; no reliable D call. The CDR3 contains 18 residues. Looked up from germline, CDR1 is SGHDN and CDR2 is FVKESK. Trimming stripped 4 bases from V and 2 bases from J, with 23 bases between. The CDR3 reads CASSRRRGAGLDNTEAFF. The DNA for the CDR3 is TGTGCCAGCAGCCGTAGACGAGGAGCGGGGTTAGATAACACTGAAGCTTTCTTT.

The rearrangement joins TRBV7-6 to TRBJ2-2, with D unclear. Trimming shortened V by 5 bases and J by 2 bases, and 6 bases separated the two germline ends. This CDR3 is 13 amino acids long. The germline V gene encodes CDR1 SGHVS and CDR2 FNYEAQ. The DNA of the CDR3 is TGTGCCAGCAGCCCGTATAACACCGGGGAGCTGTTTTTT. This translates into CASSPYNTGELFF.

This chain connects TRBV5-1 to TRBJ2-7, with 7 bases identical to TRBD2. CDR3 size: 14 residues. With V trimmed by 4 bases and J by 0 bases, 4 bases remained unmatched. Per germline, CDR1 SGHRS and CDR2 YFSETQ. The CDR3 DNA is TGCGCCAGCAGCGCGGGACTAACCTCCTACGAGCAGTACTTC. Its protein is CASSAGLTSYEQYF.

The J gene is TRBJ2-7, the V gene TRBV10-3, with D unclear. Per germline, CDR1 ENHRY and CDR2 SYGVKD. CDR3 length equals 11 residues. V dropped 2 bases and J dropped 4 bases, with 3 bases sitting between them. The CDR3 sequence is CAISEGYEQYF. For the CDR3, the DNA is TGTGCCATCAGTGAGGGTTACGAGCAGTACTTC.

CDR3 protein: CASSSGLAGGWRSSYEQYF. DNA of the CDR3: TGTGCCAGCAGCTCAGGACTAGCGGGAGGTTGGAGGAGCTCCTACGAGCAGTACTTC. This chain joins TRBV11-2 and TRBJ2-7; TRBD2 matches 14 bases. The CDR3 runs to 19 residues. Germline V lookup: CDR1 SGHAT, CDR2 FQNNGV. V lost 4 bases, J lost 0 bases, and 11 bases stayed unmatched.

The CDR3 is CASRRTGVSYEQYF. In DNA, the CDR3 is TGCGCCAGCCGACGGACGGGGGTTTCCTACGAGCAGTACTTC. This chain links TRBV4-1 with TRBJ2-7, with a tentative D call TRBD2 (6 bases). Germline assignment: CDR1 MGHRA and CDR2 YSYEKL. This CDR3 is built from 14 residues. Trimming took off 8 bases at V and 1 base at J, with 15 bases between the two ends.

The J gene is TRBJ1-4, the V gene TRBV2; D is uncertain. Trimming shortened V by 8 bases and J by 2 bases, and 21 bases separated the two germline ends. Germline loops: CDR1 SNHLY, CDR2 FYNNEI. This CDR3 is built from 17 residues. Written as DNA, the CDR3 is TGTGCCAGCCGTACAACTCAGAGGCGTCGCACTAATGAAAAACTGTTTTTT. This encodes CASRTTQRRRTNEKLFF.

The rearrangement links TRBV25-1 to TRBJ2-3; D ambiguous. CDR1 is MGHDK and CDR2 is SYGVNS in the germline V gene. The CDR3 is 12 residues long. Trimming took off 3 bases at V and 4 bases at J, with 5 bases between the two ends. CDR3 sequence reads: CASSDPADTQYF. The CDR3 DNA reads TGTGCCAGCAGTGATCCGGCAGATACGCAGTATTTT. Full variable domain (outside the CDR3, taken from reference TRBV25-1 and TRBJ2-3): EADIYQTPRYLVIGTGKKITLECSQTMGHDKMYWYQQDPGMELHLIHYSYGVNSTEKGDLSSESTVSRIRTEHFPLTLESARPSHTSQYLCASSDPADTQYFGPGTRLTVL.

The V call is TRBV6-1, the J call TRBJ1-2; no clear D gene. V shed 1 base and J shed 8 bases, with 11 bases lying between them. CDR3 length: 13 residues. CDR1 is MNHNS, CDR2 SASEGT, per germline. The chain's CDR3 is CASSEELLTGYTF. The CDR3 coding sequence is TGTGCCAGCAGTGAAGAGCTGCTCACAGGCTACACCTTC.